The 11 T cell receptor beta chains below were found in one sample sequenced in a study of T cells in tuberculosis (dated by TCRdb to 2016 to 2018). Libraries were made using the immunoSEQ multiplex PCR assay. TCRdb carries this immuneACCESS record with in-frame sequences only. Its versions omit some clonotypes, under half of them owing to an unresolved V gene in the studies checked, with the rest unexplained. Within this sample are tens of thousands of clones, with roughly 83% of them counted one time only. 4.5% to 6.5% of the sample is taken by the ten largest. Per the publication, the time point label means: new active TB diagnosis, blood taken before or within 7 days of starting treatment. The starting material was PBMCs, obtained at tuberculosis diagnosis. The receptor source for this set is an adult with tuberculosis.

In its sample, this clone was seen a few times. CDR3 loop: CASSRLGQGATGYTF. CDR3 DNA: TGCGCCAGCAGCCGCTTGGGACAGGGGGCGACTGGCTACACCTTC. The genes are TRBV5-1 and TRBJ1-2; 12 nucleotides align to TRBD1. The CDR3 is made up of 15 amino acids. Unmatched junction bases numbered 8, after V lost 4 bases and J lost 7 bases. Germline lookup yields CDR1 SGHRS and CDR2 YFSETQ.

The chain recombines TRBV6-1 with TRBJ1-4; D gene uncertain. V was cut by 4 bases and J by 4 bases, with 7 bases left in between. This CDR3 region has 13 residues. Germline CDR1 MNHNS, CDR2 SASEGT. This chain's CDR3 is CASSATVNEKLFF. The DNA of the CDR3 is TGTGCCAGCAGTGCAACAGTTAATGAAAAACTGTTTTTT.

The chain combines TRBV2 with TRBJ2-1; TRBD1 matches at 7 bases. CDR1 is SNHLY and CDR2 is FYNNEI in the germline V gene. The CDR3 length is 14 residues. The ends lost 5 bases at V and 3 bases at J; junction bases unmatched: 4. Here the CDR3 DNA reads TGTGCCAGCAGTCCGGACAGGCTCTACAATGAGCAGTTCTTC. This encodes CASSPDRLYNEQFF.

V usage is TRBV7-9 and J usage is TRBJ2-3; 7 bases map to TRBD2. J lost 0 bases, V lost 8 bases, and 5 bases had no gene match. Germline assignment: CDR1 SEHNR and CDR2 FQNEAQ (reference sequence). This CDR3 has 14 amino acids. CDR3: CASGRGISTDTQYF. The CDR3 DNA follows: TGTGCCAGCGGGAGGGGCATTAGCACAGATACGCAGTATTTT.

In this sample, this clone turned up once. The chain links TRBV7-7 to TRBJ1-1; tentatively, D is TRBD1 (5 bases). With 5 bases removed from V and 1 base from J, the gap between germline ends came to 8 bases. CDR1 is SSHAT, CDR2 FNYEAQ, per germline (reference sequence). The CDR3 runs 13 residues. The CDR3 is CASSVDRNTEAFF. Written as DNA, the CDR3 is TGTGCCAGCAGCGTCGACAGGAACACTGAAGCTTTCTTT.

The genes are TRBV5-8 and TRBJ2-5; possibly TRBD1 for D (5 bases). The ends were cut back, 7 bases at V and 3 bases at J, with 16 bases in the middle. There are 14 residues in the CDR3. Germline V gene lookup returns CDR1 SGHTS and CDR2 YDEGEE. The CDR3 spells CASWGTLGEETQYF. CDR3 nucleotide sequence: TGTGCCAGCTGGGGTACCTTAGGGGAAGAGACCCAGTACTTC.

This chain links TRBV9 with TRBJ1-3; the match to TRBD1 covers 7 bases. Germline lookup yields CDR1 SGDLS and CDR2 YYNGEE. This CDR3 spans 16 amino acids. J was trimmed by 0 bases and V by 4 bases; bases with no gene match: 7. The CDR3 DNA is TGTGCCAGCAGCACCCCGGGGACAGTCTCTGGAAACACCATATATTTT. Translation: CASSTPGTVSGNTIYF.

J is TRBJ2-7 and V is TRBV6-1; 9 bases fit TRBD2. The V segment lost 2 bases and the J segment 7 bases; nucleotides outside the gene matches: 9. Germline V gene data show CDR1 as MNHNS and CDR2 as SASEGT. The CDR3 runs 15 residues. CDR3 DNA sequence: TGTGCCAGCAGTGAAAGGGGCAGCGGGAGGAATGAGCAGTACTTC. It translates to CASSERGSGRNEQYF.

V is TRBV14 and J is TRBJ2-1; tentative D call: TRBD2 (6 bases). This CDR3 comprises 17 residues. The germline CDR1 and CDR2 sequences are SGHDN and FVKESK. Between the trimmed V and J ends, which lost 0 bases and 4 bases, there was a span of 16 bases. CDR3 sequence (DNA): TGTGCCAGCAGCCAAGATCCCCCGGGGACTCGGTACAATGAGCAGTTCTTC. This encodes CASSQDPPGTRYNEQFF. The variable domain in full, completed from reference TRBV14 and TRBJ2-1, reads EAGVTQFPSHSVIEKGQTVTLRCDPISGHDNLYWYRRVMGKEIKFLLHFVKESKQDESGMPNNRFLAERTGGTYSTLKVQPAELEDSGVYFCASSQDPPGTRYNEQFFGPGTRLTVL.

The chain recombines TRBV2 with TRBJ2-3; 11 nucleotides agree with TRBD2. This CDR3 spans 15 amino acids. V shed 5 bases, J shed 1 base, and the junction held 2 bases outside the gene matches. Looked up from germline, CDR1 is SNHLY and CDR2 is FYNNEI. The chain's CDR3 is CASSWGLAGTDTQYF. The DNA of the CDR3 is TGTGCCAGCAGTTGGGGACTAGCGGGCACAGATACGCAGTATTTT.

The CDR3 DNA reads TGCGCCAGCAGACGAGCGGGGGGGATTAGCGAGCAGTACTTC. Protein product: CASRRAGGISEQYF. The rearrangement links TRBV5-1 to TRBJ2-7; 10 bases agree with TRBD2. The germline V gene has CDR1 SGHRS and CDR2 YFSETQ. The CDR3 consists of 14 residues. V shed 5 bases, J shed 6 bases, and the junction held 8 bases outside the gene matches.